This entry lists 21 T cell receptor beta chains sequenced from one sample in a study of blood T cell repertoires in COVID-19 (dated by TCRdb to 2020 to 2021). To prepare the library, the immunoSEQ multiplex PCR assay was applied. TCRdb took this table from immuneACCESS and kept in-frame rearrangements with V and J called. Such tables lack part of the clones; where checked against another copy, unresolved V genes explain under half of the gap, and the rest is unexplained. The sample profile shows hundreds of thousands of clones; about 80% of them were found once. The top ten constitute around 3.4% of the sample. Sequencing was carried out using peripheral blood. The source of these receptors is a woman aged 80 or over with acute or convalescent COVID-19.

This clone was counted once. This chain joins TRBV7-9 and TRBJ1-4, with D possibly matching TRBD1 (5 bases). CDR1 and CDR2 (germline): SEHNR, FQNEAQ (reference sequence). V shed 5 bases and J shed 8 bases, with 9 bases lying between them. The CDR3 consists of 12 residues. The CDR3 DNA sequence: TGTGCCAGCAGCCAGGGATTCGAAAAACTGTTTTTT. Its protein is CASSQGFEKLFF.

The V gene is TRBV5-4, the J gene TRBJ2-1; 14 positions agree with TRBD2. The V gene's germline CDR1 is SGHNT and CDR2 YYREEE (reference sequence). This CDR3 has 17 residues. Unmatched junction bases numbered 12, after V lost 4 bases and J lost 9 bases. The CDR3 loop reads CASSPGLAGGFLGEQFF. In DNA form, the CDR3 reads TGTGCCAGCAGCCCCGGACTAGCGGGGGGCTTCCTGGGTGAGCAGTTCTTC.

This clone was observed once. The gene calls are TRBV2 and TRBJ1-4; D perhaps matches TRBD1 (6 bases). The ends were cut back, 4 bases at V and 8 bases at J, with 17 bases in the middle. Per the germline V gene, CDR1 is SNHLY and CDR2 is FYNNEI. The CDR3 runs 15 residues. The CDR3 region has the DNA TGTGCCAGCAGTGCTTCGGGGGGCTTAAGGGAAAAACTGTTTTTT. Translation: CASSASGGLREKLFF.

The chain couples TRBV15 to TRBJ1-1, with a possible D match to TRBD1 (5 bases). This CDR3 contains 12 residues. Trimming pared 1 base from V and 10 bases from J, leaving 10 bases between. Germline V gives CDR1 LNHNV, CDR2 YYDKDF (reference sequence). CDR3 in DNA: TGTGCCACCAGCAGAGTCGGGGGTCGAGCTTTCTTT. Protein sequence: CATSRVGGRAFF. Drawing the rest from reference TRBV15 and TRBJ1-1, the complete variable domain is DAMVIQNPRYQVTQFGKPVTLSCSQTLNHNVMYWYQQKSSQAPKLLFHYYDKDFNNEADTPDNFQSRRPNTSFCFLDIRSPGLGDTAMYLCATSRVGGRAFFGQGTRLTVV.

The CDR3 DNA sequence: TGTGCCAGCAGTTTTTACCACCTCGGGCCCCAGCATTTT. Amino acid sequence: CASSFYHLGPQHF. The V and J genes are TRBV27 and TRBJ1-5; the D is unclear. CDR1 and CDR2 (germline): MNHEY, SMNVEV (reference sequence). The CDR3 length is 13 residues. The V end lost 3 bases, the J end lost 9 bases, and 12 bases lay between the germline ends.

This chain joins TRBV27 and TRBJ1-5; the match to TRBD1 covers 7 bases. The length of the CDR3 is 13 residues. V lost 3 bases and J lost 7; bases outside the gene matches: 3. Germline V CDR1 and CDR2: MNHEY, SMNVEV (reference sequence). The CDR3 spells CASSLTGNQPQHF. DNA for the CDR3: TGTGCCAGCAGTTTGACAGGGAACCAGCCCCAGCATTTT.

This clone was seen just once. The chain is built from TRBV29-1 and TRBJ2-7; the match to TRBD1 covers 9 bases. V trimming: 4 bases; J trimming: 3 bases; junction bases outside the gene matches: 1. The CDR3 sequence is 12 residues long. Per germline, CDR1 SQVTM and CDR2 ANQGSEA. The CDR3 here is CSVGQGVYEQYF. CDR3 in DNA: TGCAGCGTTGGACAGGGGGTCTACGAGCAGTACTTC.

The gene calls are TRBV5-4 and TRBJ1-6; 9 bases agree with TRBD1. V shed 1 base, J shed 6 bases, and the junction held 5 bases outside the gene matches. CDR1 is SGHNT, CDR2 YYREEE, per germline (reference sequence). This CDR3 spans 16 amino acids. CDR3 sequence (DNA): TGTGCCAGCAGCTTGACAGGGGGCGTCTCTAATTCACCCCTCCACTTT. Its translation is CASSLTGGVSNSPLHF.

The chain combines TRBV28 with TRBJ2-3; TRBD2 matches 8 bases. Germline CDR1 is MDHEN and CDR2 is SYDVKM. The CDR3 sequence is 15 residues long. Losses at the gene ends were 5 bases for V and 5 bases for J; bases not matched to a gene: 9. The CDR3 here is CASSTLGGALDTQYF. DNA for the CDR3: TGTGCCAGCAGTACCCTCGGGGGGGCCTTAGATACGCAGTATTTT.

Only one count was recorded for this clone. This chain uses TRBV6-5 with TRBJ2-7; 7 bases map to TRBD1. V lost 7 bases and J lost 6; bases outside the gene matches: 15. Per germline, CDR1 MNHEY and CDR2 SVGAGI. The CDR3 spans 15 residues. This chain's CDR3 is CASTHTATGIFEQYF. CDR3 sequence (DNA): TGTGCCAGCACCCACACAGCGACAGGGATCTTCGAGCAGTACTTC.

This CDR3 is CATSKQGNTEAFF. DNA of the CDR3: TGTGCCACCAGCAAACAGGGGAACACTGAAGCTTTCTTT. The chain uses TRBV15 and TRBJ1-1; D possibly corresponds to TRBD1 (6 bases). Trimming shortened V by 4 bases and J by 1 base, and 7 bases separated the two germline ends. This CDR3 comprises 13 residues. CDR1 is LNHNV and CDR2 is YYDKDF in the germline V gene (reference sequence).

The V gene is TRBV18, the J gene TRBJ1-2; D possibly corresponds to TRBD1 (5 bases). CDR1 is KGHSH, CDR2 LQKENI, per germline. The V end lost 2 bases, the J end lost 8 bases, and 18 bases lay between the germline ends. This CDR3 region has 15 residues. The CDR3 nucleotides read TGTGCCAGCTCACCATCGGACATACGCCTGACGGGCTACACCTTC. It yields the protein CASSPSDIRLTGYTF. The variable domain in full, with the rest retrieved from reference TRBV18 and TRBJ1-2, is NAGVMQNPRHLVRRRGQEARLRCSPMKGHSHVYWYRQLPEEGLKFMVYLQKENIIDESGMPKERFSAEFPKEGPSILRIQQVVRGDSAAYFCASSPSDIRLTGYTFGSGTRLTVV.

This clone has just a few counts. The rearrangement joins TRBV15 to TRBJ1-1; the match to TRBD1 covers 8 bases. The CDR3 contains 14 residues. J was trimmed by 4 bases and V by 3 bases; bases with no gene match: 4. The V gene's germline CDR1 is LNHNV and CDR2 YYDKDF (reference sequence). The CDR3, as DNA: TGTGCCACCAGCAGTAGACAGGGGAGCACTGAAGCTTTCTTT. Its translation: CATSSRQGSTEAFF.

The sample holds one count of this clone. The chain joins TRBV3-1 (or the pseudogene TRBV3-2) to TRBJ1-2; D is perhaps TRBD1 (6 bases). Trimming left V 4 bases short and J 2 bases short, with 11 bases between. From germline, CDR1 is LGHDT and CDR2 YNNKEL (reference sequence). CDR3 size: 14 residues. CDR3 loop: CASSPGHNNYGYTF. DNA for the CDR3: TGTGCCAGCAGCCCGGGACACAACAACTATGGCTACACCTTC.

Written as DNA, the CDR3 is TGCGCCAGCAGCTCCCAAGGAACCGGGACACTGAACACCGGGGAGCTGTTTTTT. The encoded protein is CASSSQGTGTLNTGELFF. V is TRBV5-1 and J is TRBJ2-2; weak D call: TRBD1 (6 bases). V lost 3 bases to trimming and J lost 1 base, with 19 bases between them. The length of the CDR3 is 18 residues. CDR1 is SGHRS, CDR2 YFSETQ, per germline.

As DNA, the CDR3 is TGCGCCAGCAGCCAAGATGAAGCCGCGGGAAACACCATATATTTT. Amino acids: CASSQDEAAGNTIYF. The V call is TRBV4-1, the J call TRBJ1-3; D not certain. Deletions cut 0 bases from V and 4 bases from J, with 10 bases between. This CDR3 is built from 15 residues. Per germline, CDR1 MGHRA and CDR2 YSYEKL.

This chain joins TRBV5-6 and TRBJ2-5, with a possible D match to TRBD2 (5 bases). Deletions cut 1 base from V and 5 bases from J, with 15 bases between. The CDR3 consists of 15 residues. The germline gives CDR1 SGHDT, CDR2 YYEEEE. CDR3 residues: CASSLSPTRVETQYF. DNA for the CDR3: TGTGCCAGCAGCTTGAGCCCCACGCGGGTTGAGACCCAGTACTTC.

The gene calls are TRBV6-5 and TRBJ1-1; possible D gene TRBD1, 5 bases. Germline V gives CDR1 MNHEY, CDR2 SVGAGI. The CDR3 consists of 15 residues. Trimming cost V 7 bases and J 1 base, with 16 bases left between them. The CDR3 DNA follows: TGTGCCAGCATCCCCCCCGCAGGGCGGAACACTGAAGCTTTCTTT. Protein: CASIPPAGRNTEAFF.

The CDR3 reads CASSHRARLEETQYF. CDR3 DNA sequence: TGTGCCAGCAGCCATCGCGCGCGACTAGAAGAGACCCAGTACTTC. The V gene is TRBV3-1 (or the pseudogene TRBV3-2), the J gene TRBJ2-5; the D gene is possibly TRBD2 (6 bases). The V gene's germline CDR1 is LGHDT and CDR2 YNNKEL (reference sequence). Trimming removed 3 bases at V and 3 bases at J, with 14 bases between. The CDR3 is 15 residues long.

The J gene is TRBJ2-4, the V gene TRBV13; the match to TRBD2 covers 12 bases. Germline loops: CDR1 PRHDT, CDR2 FYEKMQ (reference sequence). There are 15 residues in the CDR3. The junction had 7 bases not matched to a gene; V was cut back by 4 bases and J by 9 bases. CDR3 coding DNA: TGTGCCAGCAGCTCGACTAGCGGGGGCGTAAGCATTCAGTACTTC. Encoded protein: CASSSTSGGVSIQYF.

Many counts were recorded for this clone. The chain carries TRBV12-3 or TRBV12-4 and TRBJ2-2; D may be TRBD2 (5 bases). V lost 5 bases, J lost 6 bases, and 10 bases lay in between. This CDR3 comprises 13 residues. The CDR3 DNA is TGTGCCAGCAGTCCTATCGGGGCCGGGGAGCTGTTTTTT. This sequence encodes CASSPIGAGELFF.